The clone carrying this T cell receptor beta chain came up a few times. In germline, CDR1 is SQVTM, CDR2 ANQGSEA. The CDR3 contains 14 residues. V was pared by 5 bases and J by 4 bases, with 5 bases of the junction left unmatched. In the study's own analysis: Counts of nucleated cells, estimated from reference gene primer amplification, were obtained. The table came from immunoSEQ multiplex PCR; TCRdb's copy has only in-frame clones and leaves some out. V, J and clone size reflect that table, while D and trimming were determined from the DNA. The table has about 88,000 clones, approximately 90% seen once. The source of the sample is a study of blood T cell repertoires in COVID-19.

Sequencing was done on a sample of peripheral blood. This TCR was sampled from a woman aged 80 or over with acute or convalescent COVID-19. J is TRBJ2-1 and V is TRBV29-1, with TRBD2 matching over 10 bases. The DNA for the CDR3 is TGCAGCGTTACCAGCGGGAGGGGGTACAATGAGCAGTTCTTC. Protein: CSVTSGRGYNEQFF.